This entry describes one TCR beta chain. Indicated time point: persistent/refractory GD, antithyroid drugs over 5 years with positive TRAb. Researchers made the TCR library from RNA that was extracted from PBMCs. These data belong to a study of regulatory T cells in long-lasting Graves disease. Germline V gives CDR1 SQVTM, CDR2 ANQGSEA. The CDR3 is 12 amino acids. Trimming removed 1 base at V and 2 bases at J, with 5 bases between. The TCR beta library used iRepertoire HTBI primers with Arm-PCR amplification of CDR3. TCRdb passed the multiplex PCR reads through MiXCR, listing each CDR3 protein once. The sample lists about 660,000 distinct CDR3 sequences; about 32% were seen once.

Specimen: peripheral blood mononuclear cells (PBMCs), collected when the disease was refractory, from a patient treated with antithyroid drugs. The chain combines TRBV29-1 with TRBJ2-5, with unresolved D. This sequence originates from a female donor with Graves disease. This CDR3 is CSVEGQQETQYF. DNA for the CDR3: TGCAGCGTTGAAGGGCAGCAAGAGACCCAGTACTTC.